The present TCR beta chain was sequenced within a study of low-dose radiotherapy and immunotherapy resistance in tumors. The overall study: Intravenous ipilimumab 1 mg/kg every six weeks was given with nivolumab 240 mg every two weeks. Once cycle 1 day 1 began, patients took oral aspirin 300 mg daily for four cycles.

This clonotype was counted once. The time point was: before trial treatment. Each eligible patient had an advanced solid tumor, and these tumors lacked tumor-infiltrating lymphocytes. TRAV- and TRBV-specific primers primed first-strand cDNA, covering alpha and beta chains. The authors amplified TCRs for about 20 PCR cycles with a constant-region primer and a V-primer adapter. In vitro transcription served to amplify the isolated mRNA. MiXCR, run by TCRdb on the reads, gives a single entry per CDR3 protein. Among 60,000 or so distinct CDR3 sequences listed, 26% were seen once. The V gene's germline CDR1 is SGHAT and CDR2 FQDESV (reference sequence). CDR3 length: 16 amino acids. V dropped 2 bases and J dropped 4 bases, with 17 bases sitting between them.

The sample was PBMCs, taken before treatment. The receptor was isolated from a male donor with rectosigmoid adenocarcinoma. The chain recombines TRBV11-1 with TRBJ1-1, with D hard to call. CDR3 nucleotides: TGTGCCAGCAGCTTAAGTAGGCACCCGTTGAGCACTGAAGCTTTCTTT. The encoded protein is CASSLSRHPLSTEAFF.